The T cell receptor (beta chain) described here comes from a study of blood T cell repertoires in COVID-19. Study details: Collection of acute and convalescent COVID-19 samples took place in the United States, Italy and Spain. Nucleic acid was either cDNA or gDNA, and it came from T cells, B-cell-depleted T cells, or PBMCs.

The CDR3 runs to 16 residues. Trimming shortened V by 0 bases and J by 1 base, and 10 bases separated the two germline ends. Germline CDR1 is SNHLY and CDR2 is FYNNEI. Assay: immunoSEQ multiplex PCR; the TCRdb copy retains only in-frame clones and omits some. The table shows approximately 360,000 clones, with 90% occurring only once. The chain uses TRBV2 and TRBJ2-4; a weak D match, TRBD1 (5 bases). The source of this sequence is a man younger than 35 with active or convalescent COVID-19. Source material: peripheral blood. CDR3 protein: CASSEALQGAKNIQYF. CDR3 nucleotides: TGTGCCAGCAGTGAAGCGCTTCAGGGTGCCAAAAACATTCAGTACTTC.